One and the same sample provided the 19 T cell receptor beta chains below, sequenced in a study of T cells in Graves' hyperthyroidism and ophthalmopathy. Using RNA transcripts as the source, TCR beta CDR3 regions were amplified. The HTBI primer set served for first-round RT-PCR of the TCR CDR3. TCRdb ran MiXCR on the multiplex PCR reads and lists one entry per CDR3 protein. The sample lists roughly 530,000 distinct CDR3 sequences; roughly 17% were seen once. The sequenced material came from blood. The origin of the receptors is a woman aged 18-30 years with Graves' ophthalmopathy.

The chain recombines TRBV12-3 or TRBV12-4 with TRBJ1-2; no firm D call. V gave up 5 bases and J gave up 4 bases, with 29 bases separating them. This CDR3 comprises 19 residues. The CDR3 here is CASSPLPLLDRTDSYGYTF. In nucleotides, the CDR3 is TGTGCCAGCAGTCCCCTGCCCCTGTTAGATCGGACGGACTCCTATGGCTACACCTTC.

Concerning this clonotype: Without the conserved terminal phenylalanine or tryptophan, this CDR3 likely stems from a read error. The chain carries TRBV7-8 and TRBJ2-1; D possibly corresponds to TRBD2 (6 bases). With 6 bases removed from V and 3 bases from J, the gap between germline ends came to 15 bases. The germline CDR1 and CDR2 sequences are SGHVS and FQNEAQ. This CDR3 region has 15 residues. This CDR3 reads CASSEIPSDYNEQFS. The CDR3 DNA follows: TGTGCCAGCAGTGAGATACCTAGCGACTACAATGAGCAGTTCTCC.

Many counts were recorded for this clonotype. The chain couples TRBV11-2 to TRBJ1-2; D may be TRBD1 (6 bases). The CDR3 runs 14 residues. Germline V gene data show CDR1 as SGHAT and CDR2 as FQNNGV. Trimming shortened V by 0 bases and J by 8 bases, and 13 bases separated the two germline ends. The CDR3 nucleotides read TGTGCCAGCAGCTTAGAGCAAAGGGACAACGGCTACACCTTC. It codes for CASSLEQRDNGYTF.

The chain uses TRBV20-1 and TRBJ1-1; no clear D gene. Trimming left V 8 bases short and J 1 base short, with 8 bases between. Germline CDR1 reads DFQATT; CDR2 reads SNEGSKA (reference sequence). This CDR3 region has 11 residues. CDR3 DNA sequence: TGCAGTAGTCGACAGAACACTGAAGCTTTCTTT. This encodes CSSRQNTEAFF.

This clonotype was seen a few times. V gene TRBV29-1 combines with J gene TRBJ2-2, with 7 bases identical to TRBD1. The CDR3 has 13 residues. CDR1 SQVTM and CDR2 ANQGSEA come from the germline V gene. Trimming at V came to 7 bases and at J to 6 bases, leaving 8 bases not matched to a gene. CDR3: CSASYRGAGELFF. As DNA, the CDR3 is TGCAGCGCATCATACAGGGGTGCCGGGGAGCTGTTTTTT.

The chain recombines TRBV18 with TRBJ1-5, with a weak D call TRBD1 (5 bases). This CDR3 has 15 amino acids. Germline CDR1 KGHSH, CDR2 LQKENI. Trimming cost V 2 bases and J 3 bases, with 11 bases left between them. The CDR3 loop reads CASSPIGHHNQPQHF. The CDR3 nucleotides are TGTGCCAGCTCACCAATTGGACACCACAATCAGCCCCAGCATTTT.

This clonotype was recorded a few times. The rearrangement joins TRBV12-3 or TRBV12-4 to TRBJ2-5; either TRBD1 or TRBD2 may fit D (7 bases each). The CDR3 has 15 amino acids. V was shortened by 2 bases and J by 4 bases, with 14 bases between the two germline ends. For the CDR3, the DNA is TGTGCCAGCAGTTTAAGGGCAGGGGGGGTAGAGACCCAGTACTTC. Amino acids: CASSLRAGGVETQYF.

This clonotype was seen ten or more times. The V call is TRBV13, the J call TRBJ2-7; a weak D match, TRBD2 (5 bases). Germline V gives CDR1 PRHDT, CDR2 FYEKMQ (reference sequence). V lost 0 bases to trimming and J lost 4 bases, with 13 bases between them. The CDR3 consists of 15 residues. The CDR3 DNA reads TGTGCCAGCAGCTTAGGGGCCAGCGGCCATTACGAGCAGTACTTC. This translates into CASSLGASGHYEQYF.

This clonotype occurred a few times. The chain joins TRBV18 to TRBJ2-3; 9 positions match TRBD1. Germline CDR1 KGHSH, CDR2 LQKENI. The CDR3 runs to 14 residues. After removal of 6 bases from V and 1 base from J, the junction contained 2 bases not matched to a gene. As DNA, the CDR3 is TGTGCCAGCTCCGGGACAGGGCGCACAGATACGCAGTATTTT. Residues: CASSGTGRTDTQYF. The full variable domain, its missing parts supplied by reference TRBV18 and TRBJ2-3, is NAGVMQNPRHLVRRRGQEARLRCSPMKGHSHVYWYRQLPEEGLKFMVYLQKENIIDESGMPKERFSAEFPKEGPSILRIQQVVRGDSAAYFCASSGTGRTDTQYFGPGTRLTVL.

With respect to this clonotype: Since a much larger clone is just one base distant, this may be a read error. The rearrangement joins TRBV5-1 to TRBJ2-7, with D unresolved. Near its end, the DNA agrees better with TRBJ2-1, so the J call may be wrong. The CDR3 covers 13 residues. The germline CDR1 and CDR2 sequences are SGHRS and YFSETQ. The CDR3 region is CASSLLPNYEQFF. The CDR3 region has the DNA TGCGCCAGCAGCTTGTTGCCCAACTACGAGCAGTTCTTC.

This clonotype was counted a few times. The genes are TRBV9 and TRBJ2-3; TRBD2 might be the D (5 bases). Germline V CDR1 and CDR2: SGDLS, YYNGEE. Trimming shortened V by 6 bases and J by 3 bases, and 8 bases separated the two germline ends. The length of the CDR3 is 12 residues. The CDR3 protein is CASNEGTDTQYF. CDR3 sequence (DNA): TGTGCCAGCAACGAGGGAACAGATACGCAGTATTTT.

The chain combines TRBV2 with TRBJ1-1, with 8 positions matching TRBD1. CDR3 length equals 13 residues. Germline V gene sequence: CDR1 SNHLY, CDR2 FYNNEI. V gave up 6 bases and J gave up 10 bases; unmatched junction bases: 10. The chain's CDR3 is CASSEEQGVRAFF. DNA of the CDR3: TGTGCCAGCAGCGAGGAACAGGGGGTTCGAGCTTTCTTT.

This clonotype has ten or more counts. The chain is built from TRBV28 and TRBJ2-5; no clear D. CDR3 length equals 16 residues. Trimming removed 5 bases from V and 5 bases from J, with 21 bases in between. Per the germline V gene, CDR1 is MDHEN and CDR2 is SYDVKM. DNA of the CDR3: TGTGCCAGCAGTCCAAGTTCAGGACGCCGACGGGAGACCCAGTACTTC. Residues: CASSPSSGRRRETQYF.

This clonotype has a count of ten or more. This rearrangement joins TRBV30 to TRBJ2-1; D is possibly TRBD2 (5 bases). The CDR3 length is 12 residues. CDR1 GTSNPN and CDR2 SVGIG come from the germline V gene (reference sequence). V was pared by 3 bases and J by 10 bases, with 13 bases between. Here the CDR3 reads CAWRTTSGEQFF. As DNA, the CDR3 is TGTGCCTGGAGGACTACTAGTGGGGAGCAGTTCTTC.

This clonotype was found many times. The V call is TRBV11-2, the J call TRBJ2-3, with 10 bases fitting TRBD2. Germline V lookup: CDR1 SGHAT, CDR2 FQNNGV. The CDR3 spans 16 residues. V shed 6 bases and J 0 bases; nucleotides not matched to a gene: 6. CDR3 in DNA: TGTGCCAGCAGTGTCCTAGCGGGGGCTAGCACAGATACGCAGTATTTT. Translated, it gives CASSVLAGASTDTQYF.

The table lists this clonotype with many counts. The chain carries TRBV18 and TRBJ1-2; D is uncertain. The germline gives CDR1 KGHSH, CDR2 LQKENI. Deletions cut 2 bases from V and 5 bases from J, with 18 bases between. The CDR3 is 16 residues long. CDR3 in amino acids: CASSPEGLRRTYGYTF. The DNA of the CDR3 is TGTGCCAGCTCACCAGAGGGCCTCCGTCGGACTTATGGCTACACCTTC.

In this sample, this clonotype turned up many times. The chain employs TRBV7-2 and TRBJ1-2, with 12 bases identical to TRBD1. Germline-derived CDR1 and CDR2 are SGHTA and FQGNSA. The V and J ends lost 3 bases and 7 bases, in that order; junction bases with no gene match: 6. This CDR3 has 15 residues. CDR3 in DNA: TGTGCCAGCAGCTTGGAGGGACAGGGGGCGTCTGGCTACACCTTC. Protein product: CASSLEGQGASGYTF.

Many counts were recorded for this clonotype. This chain uses TRBV7-2 with TRBJ1-1; D not resolved. The CDR3 has 14 residues. Trimming stripped 5 bases from V and 5 bases from J, with 15 bases between. Germline V gene sequence: CDR1 SGHTA, CDR2 FQGNSA. DNA for the CDR3: TGTGCCAGCAGCCCTGGGTCCGTTAGGACTGAAGCTTTCTTT. Protein sequence: CASSPGSVRTEAFF.

This clonotype was recorded at least ten times. The chain combines TRBV10-3 with TRBJ1-4; possibly TRBD1 for D (5 bases). V lost 9 bases, J lost 2 bases, and 13 bases lay in between. Germline CDR1 is ENHRY and CDR2 is SYGVKD. The CDR3 covers 14 residues. The CDR3 protein is CAISRGGTNEKLFF. In DNA form, the CDR3 reads TGTGCCATTAGTAGGGGAGGGACTAATGAAAAACTGTTTTTT.